This record concerns one T cell receptor (beta chain) sequence. This clone has a single count. Its recognized antigen is unknown. The sample holds no much larger clone one base away, and base qualities are not on file. The CDR3 regions of human TCRbeta chains were analyzed by immunosequencing. The study's processing was this. TCRs in the repertoires were matched against a reference library of SARS-CoV-2-specific TCRs that had been generated with the MIRA antigen-specificity platform. Breadth was defined as the fraction of unique TCRs that were SARS-CoV-2-associated. Depth was defined as the fraction of total T cells that were SARS-CoV-2-associated. Using the MIRA data, each spike-specific TCR was assigned both to the spike region to which the TCR was reactive and to a CD4 or CD8 class. Log10-transformed breadth and depth values were compared by one-way ANOVA with Sidak's multiple comparisons tests. Entries here come from immuneACCESS through TCRdb and include only in-frame sequences with V and J called. Some clones fail to appear in such tables; in the studies checked, an unresolved V gene covers under half of the shortfall, and the cause of the remainder is unknown. The V and J calls and the clone size are those of that table, but D and trimming were determined from the DNA. The sample profile shows 150,000 to 200,000 clones; 90% to 95% of them were found once. The top ten hold 0.7% to 0.9% of the sample.

These data come from a study of T cell responses to AZD1222 COVID-19 vaccine (dated by TCRdb to the early 2020s). Background for the entire study: Because spike-specific TCR depth and breadth did not differ between the two schedules, AZD1222 recipients who got a second dose at roughly 4 weeks were pooled with those who got a second dose at roughly 12 weeks. Trial participants were enrolled into age subgroups of 18-55, 56-69 and 70-plus years, which contained 148, 28 and 57 TCR-sequenced participants, respectively. A total of about 230 trial participants underwent TCR sequencing, of whom 207 received two doses of AZD1222 and 26 received two doses of the MenACWY control vaccine.

This specimen's time point label, interpreted: baseline before first vaccination. Vaccinee samples came from UK trials COV001 and COV002, including a single-blind randomized controlled phase 2/3 trial of AZD1222 (ChAdOx1 nCoV-19) in healthy adults. Trial participant PBMC samples were collected at day 0 and day 28 after the second dose for TCRbeta chain sequencing. What the study reported, not specific to this receptor: Because no samples from the day 14 peak response were available, repertoires could be characterized only after the peak T cell response. The 56-69-year group was small, and its depth increase did not reach significance, likely because of low power. Participants were mostly white British and included more females than males, and it was suggested by the authors that clonal diversity may have been underestimated. Conclusions about previously exposed vaccinees were limited because only six AZD1222 recipients were SARS-CoV-2 seropositive at baseline. After two AZD1222 doses, spike-specific TCR breadth and depth were significantly higher than at day 0 and than in MenACWY recipients. Vaccine-associated CD4 TCRs spanned the whole spike protein, with dominant responses in regions 160-218 and 743-854. Reportedly, almost half of the unique spike-specific TCRs recognized epitopes lying outside the regions that are mutated in the B.1.351 and B.1.1.7 variants.

Here the sequenced sample was peripheral blood, taken on day 0 of AZD1222 vaccination. The receptor comes from an adult in good health.

The nucleotide sequence is TGCGCCAGCAGCTTCGACGGAAAAGGGGAAGCTTTCTTT. It encodes CASSFDGKGEAFF. The chain is made from TRBV5-1 and TRBJ1-1; no D gene call is confident. Via the germline V gene, CDR1 is SGHRS and CDR2 YFSETQ. The CDR3 measures 13 amino acids from cysteine to phenylalanine. Only CDR3 DNA is held: 39 bases, read in frame from base 1. V is pared back by 2 bases and J by 8 bases, with 13 bases lying between the germline termini.